This T cell receptor beta chain was documented in a study of shared clonotypes between healthy human individuals. Study outcomes and limitations: Relative to memory subsets, naive subsets generally showed larger estimated richness.

All donors were healthy HIV-negative adults lacking recent acute infections or vaccinations. Clones were read by immunoSEQ multiplex PCR, and TCRdb kept only the in-frame ones, dropping some. The profile covers 1.5 million to 1.9 million clones, with under 99% appearing a single time and less than 0.55% taken by the ten largest. A note on this clone: Its antigen is currently unknown.

Trimming shortened V by 8 bases and J by 1 base, and 8 bases separated the two germline ends. The CDR3 consists of 13 residues. Germline CDR1 reads WNHNN; CDR2 reads SYGVQD (reference sequence). The chain recombines TRBV10-1 with TRBJ2-2; D is unclear. This receptor was taken from a man aged 30 to 39 in good health. The source material was naive CD4+ T cells sorted from blood. As to subset: CD45RA+ positively selected. The CDR3 region has the DNA TGCGCCAGCGGGTCCCTGAACACCGGGGAGCTGTTTTTT. This sequence encodes CASGSLNTGELFF.